The 28 T cell receptor beta chains presented below share a single source sample, sequenced in a study of T cells in Graves' hyperthyroidism and ophthalmopathy. Researchers took RNA transcripts and amplified the TCR beta CDR3 regions from them. The HTBI set primed first-round TCR CDR3 RT-PCR. TCRdb processed the multiplex PCR reads anew with MiXCR; each CDR3 protein has one entry. The sample holds about 560,000 distinct CDR3 sequences, about a sixth seen once. Specimen: blood. The receptors shown here come from a woman aged 18-30 years with Graves' hyperthyroidism.

At least ten counts were recorded for this clonotype. This rearrangement joins TRBV24-1 to TRBJ2-5; 10 nucleotides agree with TRBD1. This CDR3 comprises 17 residues. The germline CDR1 and CDR2 sequences are KGHDR and SFDVKD. With V trimmed by 4 bases and J by 0 bases, 7 bases remained unmatched. The CDR3 protein is CATSDFPGTGDQETQYF. The CDR3 bases are TGTGCCACCAGTGACTTCCCCGGGACAGGGGACCAAGAGACCCAGTACTTC.

The chain has TRBV28 and TRBJ2-5, with 8 bases lining up with TRBD2. This CDR3 comprises 13 residues. From germline, CDR1 is MDHEN and CDR2 SYDVKM. V lost 8 bases and J lost 5; bases outside the gene matches: 7. CDR3 coding DNA: TGTGCCAGCGGTCCGGGACTAGGGGAGACCCAGTACTTC. This codes for CASGPGLGETQYF.

Turning to this clonotype: The junction differs from germline at one of its ends, possibly a read error. The chain combines TRBV7-9 with TRBJ2-1; 9 bases agree with TRBD1. In germline, CDR1 is SEHNR, CDR2 FQNEAQ (reference sequence). The CDR3 totals 14 residues. Here the CDR3 reads CASSPGQGDNERFF. The CDR3 DNA is TGTGCCAGCAGCCCGGGACAGGGAGACAATGAGCGGTTCTTC.

Points on this clonotype: A read error may be the cause here, since a much bigger clone is one base away. The chain employs TRBV7-2 and TRBJ2-7, with D perhaps assigned TRBD1 or TRBD2 (7 bases each). The end of the DNA aligns better with TRBJ2-1, so the J call may be wrong. Germline V gene data show CDR1 as SGHTA and CDR2 as FQGNSA. This CDR3 region has 16 residues. The CDR3 is CASSPRGGASSYEQFF. CDR3 nucleotides: TGTGCCAGCAGCCCCAGGGGGGGGGCCAGCTCCTACGAGCAGTTCTTC.

The J gene is TRBJ2-2, the V gene TRBV5-1; either TRBD1 or TRBD2 may fit D (5 bases each). The V end was cut by 0 bases, the J end by 8 bases, with 14 bases between. The germline V gene has CDR1 SGHRS and CDR2 YFSETQ. This CDR3 is built from 15 residues. CDR3 residues: CASSLEGPPSGELFF. The DNA of the CDR3 is TGCGCCAGCAGCTTGGAGGGACCCCCCTCTGGGGAGCTGTTTTTT.

In its sample, this clonotype was seen a few times. The rearrangement joins TRBV30 to TRBJ1-2, with TRBD1 as a possible D gene (5 bases). Germline lookup yields CDR1 GTSNPN and CDR2 SVGIG (reference sequence). CDR3 length: 14 residues. V lost 6 bases, J lost 1 base, and 15 bases lay in between. CDR3: CACSLLQDNYGYTF. DNA of the CDR3: TGTGCCTGTAGTCTGTTACAGGATAACTATGGCTACACCTTC.

A few counts support this clonotype. The chain employs TRBV12-3 or TRBV12-4 and TRBJ1-2, with D unclear. V dropped 3 bases and J dropped 5 bases, with 19 bases sitting between them. This CDR3 is built from 16 residues. The chain's CDR3 is CASSFDSRALRYGYTF. The CDR3 DNA follows: TGTGCCAGCAGTTTCGATTCTAGGGCGCTGCGGTATGGCTACACCTTC.

This clonotype was seen many times. The chain is built from TRBV28 and TRBJ2-1; 14 bases map to TRBD2. Germline CDR1 is MDHEN and CDR2 is SYDVKM. This CDR3 region has 17 residues. V lost 3 bases, J lost 10 bases, and 11 bases stayed unmatched. The CDR3 DNA reads as TGTGCCAGCAGTTTCTCTGGGTTCGGACTAGCGGGAGGCGAGCAGTTCTTC. Encoded protein: CASSFSGFGLAGGEQFF.

This clonotype was seen many times. The chain employs TRBV12-3 or TRBV12-4 and TRBJ2-7, with D possibly TRBD1 on 6 matching bases. V gave up 4 bases and J gave up 3 bases, with 10 bases separating them. The CDR3 length is 13 residues. The CDR3 nucleotides are TGTGCCAGCAGTTCCACGGACAGCTACGAGCAGTACTTC. The encoded protein is CASSSTDSYEQYF.

About this clonotype itself: A much larger clone differs by one base, so this may be a read error. V gene TRBV2 combines with J gene TRBJ1-1, with 9 bases aligning to TRBD1. Trimming removed 7 bases from V and 6 bases from J; junction bases left unmatched: 9. The length of the CDR3 is 14 residues. From germline, CDR1 is SNHLY and CDR2 FYNNEI. Here the CDR3 DNA reads TGTGCCAGCACTCAATCAACAGGGGGCGCTGAAGCTTTCTTT. As protein: CASTQSTGGAEAFF.

This clonotype has a single count. The V and J genes are TRBV20-1 and TRBJ2-3, with TRBD2 matching over 8 bases. Germline V gene data show CDR1 as DFQATT and CDR2 as SNEGSKA (reference sequence). The CDR3 length is 15 residues. The J segment lost 2 bases and the V segment lost 5 bases, leaving 9 bases of the junction unmatched. The CDR3 DNA reads as TGCAGTGCTTACAGGGCGGGGGGCGACACAGATACGCAGTATTTT. It is translated as CSAYRAGGDTDTQYF.

There are many counts of this clonotype. The V gene is TRBV7-8, the J gene TRBJ1-1; D is uncertain. This CDR3 has 12 residues. Germline values: CDR1 SGHVS, CDR2 FQNEAQ. The V gene lost 5 bases and the J gene lost 7 bases, with 11 bases spanning the gap. The CDR3 sequence: CASSGDGIEAFF. The DNA for the CDR3 is TGTGCCAGCAGCGGCGACGGAATTGAAGCTTTCTTT.

This chain connects TRBV27 to TRBJ2-6; D is unresolved. Per germline, CDR1 MNHEY and CDR2 SMNVEV (reference sequence). V lost 7 bases to trimming and J lost 3 bases, with 13 bases between them. The CDR3 consists of 15 residues. CDR3 sequence: CASTIKGFGANVLTF. DNA of the CDR3: TGTGCCAGCACTATCAAAGGGTTTGGGGCCAACGTCCTGACTTTC.

The V and J genes are TRBV14 and TRBJ2-3, with 8 nucleotides matching TRBD1. CDR3 size: 15 residues. V lost 4 bases and J lost 5; bases outside the gene matches: 8. Germline V gene sequence: CDR1 SGHDN, CDR2 FVKESK. The CDR3 loop is CASSLRTGHLDTQYF. CDR3 bases: TGTGCCAGCAGCCTAAGGACAGGGCACCTAGATACGCAGTATTTT.

In its sample, this clonotype was seen many times. The chain is built from TRBV11-3 and TRBJ1-1; 9 nucleotides align to TRBD1. CDR1 SGHNT and CDR2 YENEEA come from the germline V gene. V lost 4 bases to trimming and J lost 5 bases; unmatched junction nucleotides: 11. This CDR3 region has 16 residues. The CDR3 loop reads CASSYPDGQGFTEAFF. The CDR3 region has the DNA TGTGCCAGCAGCTACCCCGATGGACAGGGGTTTACTGAAGCTTTCTTT.

In its sample, this clonotype was seen a few times. The gene calls are TRBV5-1 and TRBJ2-5; 9 bases align to TRBD1. The CDR3 runs to 13 residues. V lost 9 bases to trimming and J lost 4 bases; unmatched junction nucleotides: 7. Germline CDR1 reads SGHRS; CDR2 reads YFSETQ. The CDR3 protein is CATSTGGGETQYF. CDR3 nucleotide sequence: TGCGCCACCTCGACAGGGGGAGGAGAGACCCAGTACTTC.

The CDR3 sequence is CASIRGPNQPQHF. The CDR3 bases are TGTGCCAGCATCCGGGGCCCTAATCAGCCCCAGCATTTT. The chain links TRBV28 to TRBJ1-5, with TRBD1 as a possible D gene (5 bases). The V gene's germline CDR1 is MDHEN and CDR2 SYDVKM. There are 13 residues in the CDR3. Between the trimmed V and J ends, which lost 7 bases and 4 bases, there was a span of 11 bases.

This chain uses TRBV2 with TRBJ1-6; maybe TRBD1 (5 bases). Germline values: CDR1 SNHLY, CDR2 FYNNEI. The CDR3 has 15 amino acids. Trimming removed 2 bases at V and 4 bases at J, with 9 bases between. The CDR3 DNA sequence: TGTGCCAGCAGTGAAAGGGACGGTTATAATTCACCCCTCCACTTT. This translates into CASSERDGYNSPLHF.

This clonotype was seen at least ten times. The chain combines TRBV11-3 with TRBJ2-1; D is possibly TRBD2 (6 bases). Trimming left V 5 bases short and J 7 bases short, with 12 bases between. The V gene's germline CDR1 is SGHNT and CDR2 YENEEA. The CDR3 is 13 amino acids. CDR3 loop: CASSRFRGNEQFF. In DNA, the CDR3 is TGTGCCAGCAGCCGCTTCCGGGGGAATGAGCAGTTCTTC.

A few counts support this clonotype. Given a much more abundant clone one base away, this may be a read error. The chain is built from TRBV7-8 and TRBJ2-7, with TRBD1 matching 7 bases. CDR1 and CDR2 (germline): SGHVS, FQNEAQ. The CDR3 runs 14 residues. The CDR3 here is CASSFRGQAYGQYF. CDR3 DNA: TGTGCCAGCAGCTTTCGTGGACAGGCCTACGGGCAGTACTTC.

The chain combines TRBV7-2 with TRBJ1-5; D unclear. CDR1 and CDR2 (germline): SGHTA, FQGNSA. CDR3 length: 14 amino acids. The V and J ends lost 5 bases and 4 bases respectively, with 12 bases between them. CDR3 region: CASSQVGENQPQHF. As DNA, the CDR3 is TGTGCCAGCAGCCAAGTCGGGGAGAATCAGCCCCAGCATTTT.

This clonotype was seen ten or more times. The rearrangement links TRBV3-1 to TRBJ2-7; D uncertain. CDR3 size: 14 residues. The germline V and J ends were trimmed by 1 base and 0 bases, with 7 bases remaining between them. Germline V gene lookup returns CDR1 LGHDT and CDR2 YNNKEL (reference sequence). In DNA, the CDR3 is TGTGCCAGCAGCCAAGCTCGCTTCTCCTACGAGCAGTACTTC. As protein: CASSQARFSYEQYF.

The chain recombines TRBV4-1 with TRBJ1-5; 9 nucleotides agree with TRBD1. Per germline, CDR1 MGHRA and CDR2 YSYEKL. CDR3 length: 15 residues. V shed 4 bases and J 5 bases; nucleotides not matched to a gene: 6. The CDR3 loop reads CASSLQGAVYQPQHF. The CDR3 nucleotides read TGCGCCAGCAGCCTACAGGGGGCGGTGTATCAGCCCCAGCATTTT.

This chain connects TRBV7-2 to TRBJ1-2, with 9 positions matching TRBD1. CDR1 is SGHTA, CDR2 FQGNSA, per germline. The CDR3 contains 16 residues. With 3 bases clipped from V and 4 bases from J, the junction kept 9 bases outside the gene matches. CDR3 sequence: CASSLAPGQGLYGYTF. For the CDR3, the DNA is TGTGCCAGCAGCTTGGCGCCGGGACAGGGACTCTATGGCTACACCTTC. Together with reference TRBV7-2 and TRBJ1-2, the CDR3 gives the full variable domain: GAGVSQSPSNKVTEKGKDVELRCDPISGHTALYWYRQSLGQGLEFLIYFQGNSAPDKSGLPSDRFSAERTGGSVSTLTIQRTQQEDSAVYLCASSLAPGQGLYGYTFGSGTRLTVV.

The chain employs TRBV20-1 and TRBJ2-7, with a weak D call TRBD2 (7 bases). The CDR3 runs 13 residues. Trimming removed 1 base from V and 6 bases from J, with 13 bases in between. Germline assignment: CDR1 DFQATT and CDR2 SNEGSKA (reference sequence). Here the CDR3 DNA reads TGCAGTGCTAGAGGGCGAGGGGGGGTCGAGCAGTACTTC. Encoded protein: CSARGRGGVEQYF.

This clonotype came up a few times. The chain uses TRBV9 and TRBJ2-1, with a weak D call TRBD2 (5 bases). This CDR3 has 15 residues. Trimming removed 0 bases at V and 3 bases at J, with 10 bases between. Germline V gene data show CDR1 as SGDLS and CDR2 as YYNGEE. The CDR3 is CASSVEPTSYNEQFF. The CDR3 DNA is TGTGCCAGCAGCGTAGAGCCTACTAGCTACAATGAGCAGTTCTTC. The full variable domain, with the rest looked up from reference TRBV9 and TRBJ2-1, is DSGVTQTPKHLITATGQRVTLRCSPRSGDLSVYWYQQSLDQGLQFLIQYYNGEERAKGNILERFSAQQFPDLHSELNLSSLELGDSALYFCASSVEPTSYNEQFFGPGTRLTVL.

This clonotype has at least ten counts. This rearrangement joins TRBV12-3 or TRBV12-4 to TRBJ1-1, with D unresolved. V gave up 7 bases and J gave up 0 bases, with 18 bases separating them. CDR3 length equals 16 residues. CDR3 nucleotide sequence: TGTGCCAGCACCCTCGGGCGGAACTCGATGAACACTGAAGCTTTCTTT. Residues: CASTLGRNSMNTEAFF.

This clonotype was seen ten or more times. The rearrangement uses TRBV28 and TRBJ2-1; D unresolved. In germline, CDR1 is MDHEN, CDR2 SYDVKM. The CDR3 spans 13 residues. With 5 bases removed from V and 8 bases from J, the gap between germline ends came to 13 bases. Here the CDR3 reads CASSPSSLYEQFF. Here the CDR3 DNA reads TGTGCCAGCAGTCCGAGCTCCTTATATGAGCAGTTCTTC.